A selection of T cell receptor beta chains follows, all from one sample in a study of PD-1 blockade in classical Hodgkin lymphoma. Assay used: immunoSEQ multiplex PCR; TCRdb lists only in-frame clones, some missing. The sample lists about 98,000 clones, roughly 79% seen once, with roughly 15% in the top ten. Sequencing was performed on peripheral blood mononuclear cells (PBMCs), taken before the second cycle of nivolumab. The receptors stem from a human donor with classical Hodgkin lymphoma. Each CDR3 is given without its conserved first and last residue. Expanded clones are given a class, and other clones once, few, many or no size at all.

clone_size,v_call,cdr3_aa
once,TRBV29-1,SVERVGTDTQY
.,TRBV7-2,ASSLASGSHEQY
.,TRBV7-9,ASSPRDATNEKLF
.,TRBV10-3,ATCNPEVTYEQY
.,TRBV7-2,ASSLLRFSTEAF
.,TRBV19,ASSIQGHSSPGANVLT
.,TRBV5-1,ASSFGGDGDQPQH
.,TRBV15,ATSRDPGSWETQY
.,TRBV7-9,ASSLVGSTEAF
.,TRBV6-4,ASRLAENPYNEQF
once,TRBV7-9,ASSMIGLAAYNEQF
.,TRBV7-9,ASSLAGGGTNYGYT
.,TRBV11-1,ASSLRTGITGELF
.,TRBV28,ASRSPSNQPQH
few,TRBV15,ATSRDSGGGLASYEQY
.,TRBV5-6,ASSLNEGATQY
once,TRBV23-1,ASSQELSGESTNHQPQH
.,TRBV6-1,ASSEPPSGRYGYT
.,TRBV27,ASSGWGTQY
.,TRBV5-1,ASSFEGASEKLF
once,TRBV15,ATSRDAYGYT
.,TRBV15,ATSRPTSNEQF
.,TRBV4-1,ASSQADRGSGYT
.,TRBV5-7,ASSSLAGGLQYEQY
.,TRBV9,ASSPWDSTSSPESTIY
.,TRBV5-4,APRRMDRGIEGYT
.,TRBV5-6,ASSRSGANYGYT
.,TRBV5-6,ASSLSGGSTGELF
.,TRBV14,ASSQVGEAF
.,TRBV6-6,ASSLSGTGYSTEAF
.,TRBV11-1,ASSLRLAGVNEQF
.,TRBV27,ASADLLFSYEQY
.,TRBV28,ASSPLGTGSSFFGYT
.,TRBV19,ASRLTGVGTEAF
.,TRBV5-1,ASSLDSKYGYT
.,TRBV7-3,ASSSYGTSGTDTQY
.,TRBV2,ASRKLAGGPYNEQF
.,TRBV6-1,ASRASSYEQY
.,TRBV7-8,ASSLAVAPDGYT
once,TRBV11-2,ASSLGLAGVDEQF
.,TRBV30,AWSFWETQY
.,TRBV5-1,ASSGGQGETQY
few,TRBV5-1,ASSLVGGSSGNTIY
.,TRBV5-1,ASRLNAPDTQY
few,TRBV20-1,SAPDYGYT
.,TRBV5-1,ASSLGQGAEYGYT
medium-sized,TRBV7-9,ASSLDPIPGELF
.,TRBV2,ASGVGQHYGYT
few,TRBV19,ASNQPGQGNEQY
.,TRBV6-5,ASSLGGDPSYEQY
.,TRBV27,ASSLRVSSHTDTQY
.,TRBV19,ASALLPAAASNEQF
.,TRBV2,ASSELGQAQPQH